These 30 T cell receptor beta chains originate from one sample sequenced in a study of response to subunit inactivated influenza vaccine (dated by TCRdb to the late 2010s). Library construction relied on RT-PCR. The run used an Illumina HiSeq 2500. Through fastp at Q25 and MiXCR, TCRdb rebuilt clones from the public reads, retaining in-frame beta chains. Identical CDR3 proteins give one entry, which carries the most common genes and DNA. The sample contains about 780,000 distinct CDR3 sequences, less than 20% of them found a single time. Around 9.9% of the sample is held by the ten biggest clonotypes. The sample consisted of PBMCs from blood, taken more than 4 days after vaccination. Receptors were obtained from a man aged 50-59 years who received an inactivated influenza vaccine. Donor details come from another sample of the same person, matched by shared clones.

This chain joins TRBV6-5 and TRBJ1-3; TRBD1 agrees at 7 bases. The J segment lost 0 bases and the V segment lost 0 bases, leaving 8 bases of the junction unmatched. The CDR3 spans 18 residues. Germline V gives CDR1 MNHEY, CDR2 SVGAGI. The CDR3 DNA sequence: TGTGCCAGCAGTTACTCGATGGTGGCAGGGGGCTCTGGAAACACCATATATTTT. Its translation is CASSYSMVAGGSGNTIYF.

This clonotype was observed many times. The chain recombines TRBV20-1 with TRBJ2-7; TRBD1 aligns across 7 bases. Germline assignment: CDR1 DFQATT and CDR2 SNEGSKA (reference sequence). The ends lost 6 bases at V and 0 bases at J; junction bases unmatched: 8. The CDR3 runs 14 residues. CDR3 DNA sequence: TGCAGTGCGACCGGACAGGCTAGCTCCTACGAGCAGTACTTC. This sequence encodes CSATGQASSYEQYF.

The genes are TRBV10-1 and TRBJ1-6; D ambiguous. The germline CDR1 and CDR2 sequences are WNHNN and SYGVQD (reference sequence). V lost 3 bases and J 7 bases, leaving 7 bases between the germline ends. The CDR3 contains 13 residues. In nucleotides, the CDR3 is TGCGCCAGCAGTGACCAGAGGAATTCACCCCTCCACTTT. Its protein product is CASSDQRNSPLHF.

The sample holds a few counts of this clonotype. The chain carries TRBV18 and TRBJ2-5; 8 nucleotides align to TRBD1. Trimming at V came to 3 bases and at J to 8 bases, leaving 11 bases not matched to a gene. Germline lookup yields CDR1 KGHSH and CDR2 LQKENI. The CDR3 runs 15 residues. The DNA of the CDR3 is TGTGCCAGCTCACCGGACAGGGCCACCTACATAACCCAGTACTTC. Its protein product is CASSPDRATYITQYF.

The gene calls are TRBV24-1 and TRBJ2-3, with D possibly being TRBD1 (6 bases). The V gene's germline CDR1 is KGHDR and CDR2 SFDVKD. The CDR3 runs 15 residues. V was trimmed by 3 bases and J by 1 base, leaving 10 bases between them. CDR3: CATSDRQEGTDTQYF. The CDR3 DNA sequence: TGTGCCACCAGTGATAGACAGGAAGGCACAGATACGCAGTATTTT.

V and J are TRBV20-1 and TRBJ2-3, with D perhaps assigned TRBD1 or TRBD2 (5 bases each). There are 15 residues in the CDR3. CDR1 is DFQATT, CDR2 SNEGSKA, per germline (reference sequence). The germline V and J ends were trimmed by 0 bases and 2 bases, with 12 bases remaining between them. CDR3: CSARDHVGTTDTQYF. CDR3 in DNA: TGCAGTGCTAGAGATCATGTGGGGACCACAGATACGCAGTATTTT.

This clonotype has only a few counts. The gene calls are TRBV7-2 and TRBJ2-7, with 13 bases fitting TRBD2. With V trimmed by 3 bases and J by 5 bases, 4 bases remained unmatched. The germline V gene has CDR1 SGHTA and CDR2 FQGNSA. CDR3 length equals 15 residues. CDR3: CASSLTSGRSHEQYF. The DNA of the CDR3 is TGTGCCAGCAGCTTGACTAGCGGGAGGTCCCACGAGCAGTACTTC. Supplemented by reference TRBV7-2 and TRBJ2-7, the full variable domain reads GAGVSQSPSNKVTEKGKDVELRCDPISGHTALYWYRQSLGQGLEFLIYFQGNSAPDKSGLPSDRFSAERTGGSVSTLTIQRTQQEDSAVYLCASSLTSGRSHEQYFGPGTRLTVT.

The genes are TRBV10-1 and TRBJ1-5, with no clear D. V lost 4 bases to trimming and J lost 0 bases, with 4 bases between them. Germline loops: CDR1 WNHNN, CDR2 SYGVQD (reference sequence). The CDR3 is 13 residues long. In DNA, the CDR3 is TGCGCCAGCAGTGGTAATAGCAATCAGCCCCAGCATTTT. It yields the protein CASSGNSNQPQHF.

Only a few counts were recorded for this clonotype. The chain couples TRBV10-3 to TRBJ2-6, with D tentatively TRBD1 (6 bases). Germline V gene lookup returns CDR1 ENHRY and CDR2 SYGVKD. CDR3 length: 13 residues. Trimming cost V 2 bases and J 11 bases, with 10 bases left between them. The CDR3 sequence: CAISEGGRDVLTF. The DNA for the CDR3 is TGTGCCATCAGTGAGGGGGGCCGGGACGTCCTGACTTTC.

This clonotype has only a few counts. CDR3 sequence reads: CASSLGQSGNTIYF. For the CDR3, the DNA is TGCGCCAGCAGCCTGGGACAGTCTGGAAACACCATATATTTT. The chain employs TRBV5-1 and TRBJ1-3; 7 nucleotides agree with TRBD1. Germline V gives CDR1 SGHRS, CDR2 YFSETQ. V was clipped by 4 bases and J by 1 base; unmatched bases: 2. The CDR3 loop spans 14 amino acids.

This clonotype was picked up a small number of times. J is TRBJ2-5 and V is TRBV10-3; 11 nucleotides line up with TRBD2. The V gene's germline CDR1 is ENHRY and CDR2 SYGVKD. V was clipped by 4 bases and J by 2 bases; unmatched bases: 6. The CDR3 sequence is 16 residues long. In DNA, the CDR3 is TGTGCCATCAGTGCCGATAGACTAGCGGGGCAAGAGACCCAGTACTTC. Translating gives CAISADRLAGQETQYF.

This chain links TRBV9 with TRBJ2-2; 7 nucleotides agree with TRBD1. Looked up from germline, CDR1 is SGDLS and CDR2 is YYNGEE. The V segment lost 2 bases and the J segment 7 bases; nucleotides outside the gene matches: 5. This CDR3 is 14 amino acids long. This CDR3 reads CASSVGQYYGELFF. In DNA, the CDR3 is TGTGCCAGCAGCGTGGGACAGTACTACGGGGAGCTGTTTTTT. Full variable domain (missing parts from reference TRBV9 and TRBJ2-2): DSGVTQTPKHLITATGQRVTLRCSPRSGDLSVYWYQQSLDQGLQFLIQYYNGEERAKGNILERFSAQQFPDLHSELNLSSLELGDSALYFCASSVGQYYGELFFGEGSRLTVL.

There are a few counts of this clonotype. The CDR3 is CASSYSGPWTYNEQFF. The CDR3, as DNA: TGTGCCAGCAGTTACTCGGGCCCCTGGACCTACAATGAGCAGTTCTTC. The chain joins TRBV6-5 to TRBJ2-1, with D unresolved. Germline CDR1 reads MNHEY; CDR2 reads SVGAGI. This CDR3 is built from 16 residues. V was pared by 0 bases and J by 2 bases, with 11 bases between.

This clonotype was recorded at least ten times. This chain uses TRBV20-1 with TRBJ2-7; D is possibly TRBD2 (5 bases). Looked up from germline, CDR1 is DFQATT and CDR2 is SNEGSKA (reference sequence). V was clipped by 0 bases and J by 0 bases, with 15 bases between them. The CDR3 contains 16 residues. The CDR3 sequence: CSARERLAQFSYEQYF. The CDR3 DNA reads as TGCAGTGCTAGAGAACGGCTAGCTCAATTCTCCTACGAGCAGTACTTC.

The table lists this clonotype with a few counts. This chain joins TRBV12-3 or TRBV12-4 and TRBJ2-3, with D unclear. Trimming removed 3 bases from V and 11 bases from J, with 9 bases in between. CDR3 length: 11 amino acids. CDR3 loop: CASSFRLKQYF. The CDR3 coding sequence is TGTGCCAGCAGTTTTCGACTCAAGCAGTATTTT.

The rearrangement links TRBV5-1 to TRBJ2-7; TRBD1 is a possible D gene (5 bases). There are 14 residues in the CDR3. Trimming stripped 0 bases from V and 3 bases from J, with 10 bases between. Per the germline V gene, CDR1 is SGHRS and CDR2 is YFSETQ. The CDR3 coding sequence is TGCGCCAGCAGCTTGGCAGACAGCCACTACGAGCAGTACTTC. Translation gives CASSLADSHYEQYF.

This clonotype was recorded a few times. The chain uses TRBV24-1 and TRBJ2-2; D perhaps matches TRBD2 (5 bases). CDR1 KGHDR and CDR2 SFDVKD come from the germline V gene. The CDR3 has 17 residues. V lost 1 base and J lost 0, with 11 bases in between. DNA for the CDR3: TGTGCCACCAGTGATTTCCCCAGGACTTCGAACACCGGGGAGCTGTTTTTT. Translating gives CATSDFPRTSNTGELFF.

This clonotype was seen more than once but under ten times. The V call is TRBV24-1, the J call TRBJ1-2; D is uncertain. The CDR3 covers 11 residues. Germline lookup yields CDR1 KGHDR and CDR2 SFDVKD. Trimming shortened V by 5 bases and J by 6 bases, and 6 bases separated the two germline ends. The CDR3 region has the DNA TGTGCCACCAGTGGAGGGAATGGCTACACCTTC. The encoded protein is CATSGGNGYTF.

This clonotype has more than one count but fewer than ten. The CDR3 is CATHTAGAAGTQYF. The CDR3, as DNA: TGTGCCACCCATACCGCTGGGGCTGCGGGTACGCAGTATTTT. The chain employs TRBV6-2 or TRBV6-3 and TRBJ2-3; D might be TRBD1 or TRBD2, each matching 5 bases. Germline values: CDR1 MNHEY, CDR2 SVGEGT. V shed 10 bases and J shed 8 bases, with 22 bases lying between them. The CDR3 contains 14 residues.

The chain uses TRBV7-2 and TRBJ1-6, with D hard to call. CDR1 and CDR2 (germline): SGHTA, FQGNSA. The CDR3 is 14 residues long. V shed 1 base and J shed 5 bases, with 6 bases lying between them. The CDR3 loop is CASSLVSDNSPLHF. The CDR3, as DNA: TGTGCCAGCAGCTTAGTGTCAGATAATTCACCCCTCCACTTT.

The V and J genes are TRBV18 and TRBJ2-7, with D maybe TRBD1 (5 bases). CDR1 is KGHSH, CDR2 LQKENI, per germline. CDR3 length equals 14 residues. The V and J ends lost 4 bases and 6 bases respectively, with 16 bases between them. CDR3 loop: CASSLSGASSEQYF. The CDR3 DNA reads as TGTGCCAGCTCACTAAGTGGGGCGAGCAGCGAGCAGTACTTC.

This chain connects TRBV12-3 or TRBV12-4 to TRBJ2-2, with 9 positions matching TRBD2. This CDR3 is built from 14 residues. With 10 bases clipped from V and 1 base from J, the junction kept 4 bases outside the gene matches. The CDR3 DNA reads as TGTGCCACCCTAGCGGGGCTGAACACCGGGGAGCTGTTTTTT. The encoded protein is CATLAGLNTGELFF.

J is TRBJ1-6 and V is TRBV19, with 9 bases that match TRBD1. The CDR3 loop spans 15 amino acids. Germline V lookup: CDR1 LNHDA, CDR2 SQIVND (reference sequence). Trimming cost V 5 bases and J 9 bases; bases outside gene matches: 8. This CDR3 is CASSPLGDRVSPLHF. The CDR3 DNA sequence: TGTGCCAGTAGTCCCCTCGGGGACAGGGTTTCACCCCTCCACTTT.

The J gene is TRBJ2-1, the V gene TRBV20-1, with TRBD2 as a possible D gene (6 bases). This CDR3 region has 15 residues. V was shortened by 6 bases and J by 8 bases, with 23 bases between the two germline ends. The germline V gene has CDR1 DFQATT and CDR2 SNEGSKA (reference sequence). The CDR3 region has the DNA TGCAGTGCCGGAGGGAGGACACGGGCCCTCGATGAGCAGTTCTTC. Translated: CSAGGRTRALDEQFF.

This chain joins TRBV5-5 and TRBJ2-7; tentatively, D is TRBD1 (6 bases). Trimming removed 3 bases at V and 5 bases at J, with 21 bases between. Germline values: CDR1 SGHKS, CDR2 YYEKEE (reference sequence). The CDR3 extends over 16 amino acids. This CDR3 is CASSSSLNRAIHEQYF. Here the CDR3 DNA reads TGTGCCAGCAGCTCAAGCCTAAACAGGGCGATTCACGAGCAGTACTTC. The whole variable domain, remainder taken from reference TRBV5-5 and TRBJ2-7, is DAGVTQSPTHLIKTRGQQVTLRCSPISGHKSVSWYQQVLGQGPQFIFQYYEKEERGRGNFPDRFSARQFPNYSSELNVNALLLGDSALYLCASSSSLNRAIHEQYFGPGTRLTVT.

This clonotype came up a few times. The chain employs TRBV9 and TRBJ2-5; no definite D call. The CDR3 runs to 15 residues. The V gene's germline CDR1 is SGDLS and CDR2 YYNGEE. V shed 0 bases and J shed 4 bases, with 13 bases lying between them. Here the CDR3 DNA reads TGTGCCAGCAGCGTAGCAGGCGCTGCCCTAGAGACCCAGTACTTC. Its translation: CASSVAGAALETQYF.

This clonotype has only a few counts. The chain uses TRBV7-9 and TRBJ2-5, with D possibly matching TRBD2 (5 bases). The CDR3 runs to 14 residues. Germline CDR1 and CDR2: SEHNR and FQNEAQ (reference sequence). V gave up 4 bases and J gave up 0 bases, with 9 bases separating them. In DNA, the CDR3 is TGTGCCAGCAGCTGGATGGGAGACCAAGAGACCCAGTACTTC. Translated, it gives CASSWMGDQETQYF.

The gene calls are TRBV4-1 and TRBJ2-7, with 9 bases aligning to TRBD1. Germline CDR1 MGHRA, CDR2 YSYEKL. There are 15 residues in the CDR3. Trimming cost V 3 bases and J 2 bases; bases outside gene matches: 5. The CDR3 region is CASSQGWTGAYEQYF. For the CDR3, the DNA is TGCGCCAGCAGCCAGGGATGGACAGGGGCCTACGAGCAGTACTTC.

This chain links TRBV27 with TRBJ1-1; unclear D gene. The CDR3 contains 15 residues. V was clipped by 2 bases and J by 4 bases, with 14 bases between them. Germline assignment: CDR1 MNHEY and CDR2 SMNVEV (reference sequence). In nucleotides, the CDR3 is TGTGCCAGCAGTTTAACTCGCATTCGGGGCACTGAAGCTTTCTTT. It yields the protein CASSLTRIRGTEAFF.

This clonotype was observed a few times. This chain connects TRBV29-1 to TRBJ2-1; perhaps TRBD2 as D (5 bases). The length of the CDR3 is 13 residues. Deletions cut 3 bases from V and 8 bases from J, with 14 bases between. Germline V lookup: CDR1 SQVTM, CDR2 ANQGSEA. The CDR3: CSVEFRGRYEQFF. The CDR3 nucleotides read TGCAGCGTTGAGTTCCGGGGTCGTTATGAGCAGTTCTTC.